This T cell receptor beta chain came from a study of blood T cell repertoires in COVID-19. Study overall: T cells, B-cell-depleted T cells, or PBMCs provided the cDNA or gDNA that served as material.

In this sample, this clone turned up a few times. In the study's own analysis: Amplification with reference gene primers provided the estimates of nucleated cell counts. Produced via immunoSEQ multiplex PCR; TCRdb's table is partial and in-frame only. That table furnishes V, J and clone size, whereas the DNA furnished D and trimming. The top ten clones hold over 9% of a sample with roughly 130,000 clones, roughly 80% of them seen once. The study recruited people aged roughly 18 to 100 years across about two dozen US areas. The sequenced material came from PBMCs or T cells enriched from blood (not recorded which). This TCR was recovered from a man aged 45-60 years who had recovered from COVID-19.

CDR3 DNA: TGTGCCAGCAGTCCTCAGGGGCCGAATGGCTACACCTTC. Residues: CASSPQGPNGYTF. J is TRBJ1-2 and V is TRBV7-8; possibly TRBD1 for D (6 bases). CDR3 length: 13 amino acids. Germline assignment: CDR1 SGHVS and CDR2 FQNEAQ. The germline V and J ends were trimmed by 6 bases and 6 bases, with 14 bases remaining between them.